What follows is one T cell receptor (beta chain) and its context. The data derive from a study of blood T cell repertoires in COVID-19. Participants' own reports of clinical history determined their cohort assignment. Original handling: Estimates of nucleated cell counts were drawn from the amplification of reference gene primers. This table comes from immunoSEQ multiplex PCR, and its TCRdb copy is limited to in-frame clones, with some not included. For V, J and clone size, that table is used; D and trimming come from the DNA. In the table there are some 200,000 clones, 80% to 90% of which are singletons. Trimming left V 5 bases short and J 6 bases short, with 4 bases between. Looked up from germline, CDR1 is MDHEN and CDR2 is SYDVKM. The CDR3 loop spans 11 amino acids.

The sequence was obtained from a woman between 18 and 29 years old in a cohort exposed to, infected with or recovered from COVID-19 (not recorded which). The source material was PBMCs or T cells enriched from blood (not recorded which). The rearrangement joins TRBV28 to TRBJ1-4; D not resolved. Here the CDR3 reads CASSPYEKLFF. The CDR3, as DNA: TGTGCCAGCAGTCCCTATGAAAAACTGTTTTTT.